One and the same sample provided the 3 T cell receptor beta chains below, sequenced in a study of blood T cells in healthy people across ages. Then a second PCR, running roughly 7 to 11 cycles, was carried out with a sample-barcoded 5' primer and a J-beta primer mix. TCRdb reanalysed the 5' RACE reads using MiXCR and keeps one entry per CDR3 protein. The sample includes around 1,000,000 distinct CDR3 sequences, roughly 24% seen only once; the top ten take approximately 0.79%. These data also featured in a second study, about T cells of mothers and their children.

Sequencing was done on a sample of blood. The source of these receptors is a girl aged 2 to 9 in good health.

The chain links TRBV9 to TRBJ1-2; no definite D call. The CDR3 length is 14 residues. Per germline, CDR1 SGDLS and CDR2 YYNGEE. The V gene lost 4 bases and the J gene lost 4 bases, with 14 bases spanning the gap. The CDR3 is CASSPGSGGYGYTF. CDR3 in DNA: TGTGCCAGCAGCCCTGGGTCGGGAGGCTATGGCTACACCTTC.

As to this clonotype: One end of the junction does not line up with germline, which may come from a read error. The V and J genes are TRBV28 and TRBJ1-4; TRBD1 aligns across 9 bases. CDR3 length: 19 amino acids. CDR1 and CDR2 (germline): MDHEN, SYDVKM. The chain's CDR3 is CASSHPPGQGIRSFEKPFF. CDR3 in DNA: TGTGCCAGCAGTCACCCGCCGGGACAGGGAATTCGGAGTTTTGAAAAACCGTTTTTT. Full variable domain (remainder filled in from reference TRBV28 and TRBJ1-4): DVKVTQSSRYLVKRTGEKVFLECVQDMDHENMFWYRQDPGLGLRLIYFSYDVKMKEKGDIPEGYSVSREKKERFSLILESASTNQTSMYLCASSHPPGQGIRSFEKPFFGSGTQLSVL.

This clonotype was seen at least ten times. The chain couples TRBV6-6 to TRBJ1-1, with D uncertain. There are 12 residues in the CDR3. Germline V gene data show CDR1 as MNHNY and CDR2 as SVGAGI (reference sequence). Trimming took off 2 bases at V and 1 base at J, with 2 bases between the two ends. DNA of the CDR3: TGTGCCAGCAGTTACCCGAACACTGAAGCTTTCTTT. This codes for CASSYPNTEAFF.